Sequencing of this T cell receptor (beta chain) was carried out in a study of blood T cell repertoires in COVID-19. Study at large: Both acute and convalescent COVID-19 samples were obtained from the United States, Italy and Spain.

Study processing details: Reference gene primers were amplified, and this amplification served to estimate nucleated cell counts. Produced via immunoSEQ multiplex PCR; TCRdb's table is partial and in-frame only. The V and J calls and clone size come from that table; D and trimming were worked out from the DNA. The table shows hundreds of thousands of clones, with nearly 85% occurring only once. Germline lookup yields CDR1 SQVTM and CDR2 ANQGSEA. CDR3 length: 13 amino acids. Followed over time, Seattle patients had been enrolled while infection was active. This chain connects TRBV29-1 to TRBJ2-1, with 10 bases aligning to TRBD1. This TCR was recovered from a woman younger than 45 with COVID-19, enrolled during active disease. Specimen: peripheral blood. Here the CDR3 reads CSGGTGVLLEQFF. The CDR3 coding sequence is TGCAGTGGCGGGACAGGGGTTTTGTTAGAGCAGTTCTTC.